This section outlines one T cell receptor beta chain sequence together with its context. What it binds is not known. The V gene end was trimmed by 6 bases and the J gene end by 1 base; junction bases not matched to a gene: 6. The length of the CDR3 is 15 residues. CDR1 SGHAT and CDR2 FQNNGV come from the germline V gene. These data are taken from a study of T cell repertoires in ileal Crohn's disease. The study, taken as a whole, reports: Compared with CD4 T cells, sorted CD8 cells carried more expanded clones. Clonality above 26.8% at surgery always came with endoscopic recurrence.

Sequenced by immunoSEQ multiplex PCR; TCRdb stores in-frame clones only, minus some. The top ten clones hold 4.5% to 6% of a sample with 4,800 or so clones, roughly 84% of them seen once. The sequence derives from an adult with Crohn's disease. The sample comprised ileal tissue. This chain links TRBV11-2 with TRBJ2-5, with TRBD2 identical over 9 bases. CDR3 residues: CASSPGLALQETQYF. The DNA for the CDR3 is TGTGCCAGCAGTCCGGGACTAGCTCTCCAAGAGACCCAGTACTTC.